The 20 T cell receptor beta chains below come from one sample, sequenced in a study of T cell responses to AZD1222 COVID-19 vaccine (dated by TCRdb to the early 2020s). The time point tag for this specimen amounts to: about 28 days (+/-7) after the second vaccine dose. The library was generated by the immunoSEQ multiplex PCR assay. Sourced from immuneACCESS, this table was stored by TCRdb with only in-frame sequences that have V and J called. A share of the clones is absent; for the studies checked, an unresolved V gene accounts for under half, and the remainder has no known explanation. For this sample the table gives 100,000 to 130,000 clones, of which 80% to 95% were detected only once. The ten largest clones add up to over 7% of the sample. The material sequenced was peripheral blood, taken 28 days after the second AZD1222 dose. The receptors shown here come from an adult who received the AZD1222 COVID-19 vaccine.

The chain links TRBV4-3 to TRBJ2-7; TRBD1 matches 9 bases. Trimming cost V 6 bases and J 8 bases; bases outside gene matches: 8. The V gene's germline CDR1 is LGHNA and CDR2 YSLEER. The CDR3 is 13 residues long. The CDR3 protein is CASSSGTGYQQYF. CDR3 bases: TGCGCCAGCAGTTCCGGGACAGGGTACCAGCAGTACTTC.

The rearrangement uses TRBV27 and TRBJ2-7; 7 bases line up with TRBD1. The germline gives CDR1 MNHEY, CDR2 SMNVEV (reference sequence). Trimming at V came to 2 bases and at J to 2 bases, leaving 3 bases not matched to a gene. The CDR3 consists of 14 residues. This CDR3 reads CASSLKGAAYEQYF. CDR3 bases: TGTGCCAGCAGTTTAAAGGGGGCTGCCTACGAGCAGTACTTC.

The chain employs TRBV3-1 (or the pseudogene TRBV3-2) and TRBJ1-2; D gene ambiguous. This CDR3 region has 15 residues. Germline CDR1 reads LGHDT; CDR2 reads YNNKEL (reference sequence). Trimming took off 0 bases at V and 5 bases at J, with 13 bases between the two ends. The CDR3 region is CASSQDPGLWYGYTF. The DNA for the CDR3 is TGTGCCAGCAGCCAAGATCCCGGGCTTTGGTATGGCTACACCTTC.

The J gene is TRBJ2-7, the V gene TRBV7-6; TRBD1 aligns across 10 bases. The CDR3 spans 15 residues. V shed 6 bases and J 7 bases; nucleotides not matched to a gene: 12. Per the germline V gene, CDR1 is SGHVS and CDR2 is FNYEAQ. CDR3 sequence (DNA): TGTGCCAGCAGACCTGCGGGGACAGGGGATCGAGAGCAGTACTTC. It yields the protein CASRPAGTGDREQYF.

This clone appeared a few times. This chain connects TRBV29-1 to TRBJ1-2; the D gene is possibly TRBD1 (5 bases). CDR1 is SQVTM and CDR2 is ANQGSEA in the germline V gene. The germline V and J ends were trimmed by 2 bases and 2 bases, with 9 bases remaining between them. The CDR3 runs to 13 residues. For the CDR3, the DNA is TGCAGCGTTGAAAGGGGCCGAAACTATGGCTACACCTTC. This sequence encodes CSVERGRNYGYTF.

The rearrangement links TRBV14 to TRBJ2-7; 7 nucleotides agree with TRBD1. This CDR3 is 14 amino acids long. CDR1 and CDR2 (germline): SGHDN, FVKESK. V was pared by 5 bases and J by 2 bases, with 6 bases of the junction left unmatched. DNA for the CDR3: TGTGCCAGCAGCGGACGACAGGGCCCCTACGAGCAGTACTTC. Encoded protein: CASSGRQGPYEQYF.

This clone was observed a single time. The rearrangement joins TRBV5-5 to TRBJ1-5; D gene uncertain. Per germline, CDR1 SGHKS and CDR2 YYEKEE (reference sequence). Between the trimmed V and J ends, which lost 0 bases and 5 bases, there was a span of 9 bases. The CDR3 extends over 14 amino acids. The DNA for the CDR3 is TGTGCCAGCAGCTTGGTGGGGAAGGATCAGCCCCAGCATTTT. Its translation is CASSLVGKDQPQHF.

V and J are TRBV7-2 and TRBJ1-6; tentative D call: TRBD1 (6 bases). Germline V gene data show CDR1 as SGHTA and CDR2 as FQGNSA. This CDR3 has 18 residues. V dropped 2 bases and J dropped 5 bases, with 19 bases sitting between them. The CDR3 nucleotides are TGTGCCAGCAGCTTAATCGGGGGTGACAGGAGGAATAATTCACCCCTCCACTTT. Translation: CASSLIGGDRRNNSPLHF.

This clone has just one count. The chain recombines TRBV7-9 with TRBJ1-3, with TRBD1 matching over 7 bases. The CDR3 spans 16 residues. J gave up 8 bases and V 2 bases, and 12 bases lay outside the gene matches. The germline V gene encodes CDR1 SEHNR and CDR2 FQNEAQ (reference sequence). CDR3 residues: CASSLSSGQWEYTIYF. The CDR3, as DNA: TGTGCCAGCAGCTTATCATCGGGACAGTGGGAGTACACCATATATTTT.

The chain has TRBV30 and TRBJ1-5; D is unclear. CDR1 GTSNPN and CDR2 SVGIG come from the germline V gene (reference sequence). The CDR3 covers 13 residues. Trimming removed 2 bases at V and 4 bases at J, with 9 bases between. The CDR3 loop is CAWSPFGNQPQHF. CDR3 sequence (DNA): TGTGCCTGGAGTCCTTTTGGGAATCAGCCCCAGCATTTT.

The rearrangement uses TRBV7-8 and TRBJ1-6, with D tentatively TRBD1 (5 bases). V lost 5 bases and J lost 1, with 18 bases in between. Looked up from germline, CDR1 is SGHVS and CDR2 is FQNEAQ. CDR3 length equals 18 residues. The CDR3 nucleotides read TGTGCCAGCAGCGGGGGAAGATTGGAGTGGTCCTATAATTCACCCCTCCACTTT. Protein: CASSGGRLEWSYNSPLHF.

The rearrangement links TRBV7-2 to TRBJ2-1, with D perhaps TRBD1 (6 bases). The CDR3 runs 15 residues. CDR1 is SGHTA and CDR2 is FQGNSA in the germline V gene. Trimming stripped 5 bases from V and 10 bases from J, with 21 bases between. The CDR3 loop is CASSLGRGSTGEQFF. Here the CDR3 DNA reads TGTGCCAGCAGCCTGGGCAGGGGAAGTACTGGGGAGCAGTTCTTC.

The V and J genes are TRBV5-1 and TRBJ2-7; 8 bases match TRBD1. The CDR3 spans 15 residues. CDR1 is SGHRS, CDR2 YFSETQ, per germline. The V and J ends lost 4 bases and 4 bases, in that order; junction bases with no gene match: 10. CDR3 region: CASSPRQGNRYEQYF. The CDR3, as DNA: TGCGCCAGCAGCCCCAGACAGGGGAATAGGTACGAGCAGTACTTC.

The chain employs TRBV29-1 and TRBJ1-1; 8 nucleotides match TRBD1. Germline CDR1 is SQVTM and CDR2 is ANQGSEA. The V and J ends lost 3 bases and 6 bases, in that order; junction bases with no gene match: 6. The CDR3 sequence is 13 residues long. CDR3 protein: CSVDRGLRAEAFF. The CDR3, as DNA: TGCAGCGTTGACAGGGGGCTCAGGGCTGAAGCTTTCTTT.

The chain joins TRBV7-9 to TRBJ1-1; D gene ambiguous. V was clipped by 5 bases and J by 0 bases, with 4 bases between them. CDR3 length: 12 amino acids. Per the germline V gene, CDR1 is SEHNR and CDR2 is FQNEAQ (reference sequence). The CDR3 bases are TGTGCCAGCAGCCGGTTGAACACTGAAGCTTTCTTT. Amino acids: CASSRLNTEAFF.

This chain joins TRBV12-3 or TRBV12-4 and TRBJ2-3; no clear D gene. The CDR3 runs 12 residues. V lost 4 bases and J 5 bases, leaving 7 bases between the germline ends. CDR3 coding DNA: TGTGCCAGCAGTTCCCTAAGAGATACGCAGTATTTT. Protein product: CASSSLRDTQYF.

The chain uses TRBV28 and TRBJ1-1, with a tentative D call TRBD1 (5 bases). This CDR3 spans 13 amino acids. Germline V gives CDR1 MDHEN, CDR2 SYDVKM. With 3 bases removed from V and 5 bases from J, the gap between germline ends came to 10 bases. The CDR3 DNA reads TGTGCCAGCAGTTTGATGGGGACGACTGAAGCTTTCTTT. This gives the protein CASSLMGTTEAFF.

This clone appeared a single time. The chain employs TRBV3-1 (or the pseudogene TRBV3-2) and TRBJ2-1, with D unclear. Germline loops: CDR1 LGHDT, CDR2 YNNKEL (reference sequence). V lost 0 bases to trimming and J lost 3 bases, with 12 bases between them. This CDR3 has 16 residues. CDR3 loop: CASSQDSRILYNEQFF. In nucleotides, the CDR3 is TGTGCCAGCAGCCAAGATAGTAGGATTCTCTACAATGAGCAGTTCTTC.

The DNA of the CDR3 is TGTGCCAGCAGCGGGCAGGGGGAAGTAGGATCACCCCTCCACTTT. The encoded protein is CASSGQGEVGSPLHF. The chain recombines TRBV9 with TRBJ1-6; 7 positions match TRBD1. From germline, CDR1 is SGDLS and CDR2 YYNGEE. CDR3 length: 15 residues. Trimming removed 3 bases from V and 10 bases from J; junction bases left unmatched: 10.

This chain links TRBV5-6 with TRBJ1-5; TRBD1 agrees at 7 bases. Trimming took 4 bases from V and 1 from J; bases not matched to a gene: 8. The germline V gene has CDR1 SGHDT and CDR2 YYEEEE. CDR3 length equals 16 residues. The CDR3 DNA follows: TGTGCCAGCAGCCCGATGGGGGGACAGAGCAATCAGCCCCAGCATTTT. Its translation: CASSPMGGQSNQPQHF. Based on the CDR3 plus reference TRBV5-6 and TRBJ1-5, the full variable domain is DAGVTQSPTHLIKTRGQQVTLRCSPKSGHDTVSWYQQALGQGPQFIFQYYEEEERQRGNFPDRFSGHQFPNYSSELNVNALLLGDSALYLCASSPMGGQSNQPQHFGDGTRLSIL.